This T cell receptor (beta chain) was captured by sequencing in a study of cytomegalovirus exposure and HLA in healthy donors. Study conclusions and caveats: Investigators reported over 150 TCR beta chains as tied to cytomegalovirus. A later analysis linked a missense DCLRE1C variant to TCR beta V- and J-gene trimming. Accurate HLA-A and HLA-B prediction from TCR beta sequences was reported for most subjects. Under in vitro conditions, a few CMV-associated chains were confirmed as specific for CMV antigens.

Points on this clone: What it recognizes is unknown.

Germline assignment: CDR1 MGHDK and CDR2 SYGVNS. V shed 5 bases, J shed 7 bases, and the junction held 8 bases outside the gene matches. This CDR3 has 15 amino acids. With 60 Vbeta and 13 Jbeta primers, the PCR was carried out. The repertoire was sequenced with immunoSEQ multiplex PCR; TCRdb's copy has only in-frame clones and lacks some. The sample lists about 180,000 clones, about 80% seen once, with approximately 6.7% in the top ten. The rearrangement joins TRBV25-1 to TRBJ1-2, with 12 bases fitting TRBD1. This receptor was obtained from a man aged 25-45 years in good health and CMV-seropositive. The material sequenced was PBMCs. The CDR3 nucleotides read TGTGCCAGCAGTCCCGGGGGACAGGGGGCGCTTGGCTACACCTTC. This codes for CASSPGGQGALGYTF.